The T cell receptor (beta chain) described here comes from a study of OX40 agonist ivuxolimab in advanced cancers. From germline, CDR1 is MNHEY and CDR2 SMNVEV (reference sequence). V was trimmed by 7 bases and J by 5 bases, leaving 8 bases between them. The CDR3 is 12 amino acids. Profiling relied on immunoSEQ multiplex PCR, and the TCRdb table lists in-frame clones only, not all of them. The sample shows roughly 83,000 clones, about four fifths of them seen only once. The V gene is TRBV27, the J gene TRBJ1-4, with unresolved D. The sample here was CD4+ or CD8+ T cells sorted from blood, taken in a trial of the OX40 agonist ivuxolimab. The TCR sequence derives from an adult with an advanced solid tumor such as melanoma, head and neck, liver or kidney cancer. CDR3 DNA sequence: TGTGCCAGCAAACAAAGAAATGAAAAACTGTTTTTT. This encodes CASKQRNEKLFF.